The table lists the clone carrying this TCR beta chain with many counts. The antigen remains unidentified. CDR3 length equals 15 residues. The germline V gene has CDR1 LGHNA and CDR2 YSLEER. Trimming took 4 bases from V and 1 from J, leaving 13 bases between them. As it was prepared, the TCRbeta library received unique molecular identifiers. TCRdb fed the PCR reads into MiXCR, producing one record per CDR3 protein. The sample carries 550,000 to 600,000 distinct CDR3 sequences, under 25% recorded once. The sample comes from a study of T-cell reconstitution after alpha-beta-depleted transplantation in children. Study outcomes and limitations: It was reported that alpha-beta T cells came from several hundred expanded graft clones (about two months after transplant). High day-60 TCRbeta diversity in some patients came from surviving recipient T cells and thymic progenitors. T-cell counts and diversity were attributed mostly to newly produced T cells one year after transplant.

This clonotype originated in a boy under three years old who had a stem cell transplant for acute myeloid leukemia, so the T cells may come from the graft donor. This chain links TRBV4-3 with TRBJ2-5; D is uncertain. Sequenced here: PBMCs, mostly from graft donor cells, sampled 360 days after TCRalphabeta/CD19-depleted stem cell transplant. The CDR3 DNA follows: TGCGCCAGCAGCCTCGACATGGCAAGCCAAGAGACCCAGTACTTC. Translating gives CASSLDMASQETQYF.